The source of this T cell receptor (beta chain) is a study of CD8+CD57+ T cells in acquired aplastic anemia. In the study overall: Sorted CD4+ and CD8+ cells yielded around 3.2 ug of DNA on average.

Patients selected for sequencing had displayed CD8+CD57+ cell expansion by flow cytometry. Every patient had severe acquired aplastic anemia. There was no therapy given to any patient before the blood sampling took place. Regarding this clonotype: The antigen is not known.

CDR3 and TCR beta VDJ profiling relied on genomic DNA as the template. One entry per CDR3 protein results from TCRdb running MiXCR on the reads. This sample has about 200,000 distinct CDR3 sequences, with about 62% found just once. V shed 0 bases and J shed 5 bases, with 11 bases lying between them. The germline gives CDR1 SGDLS, CDR2 YYNGEE. The length of the CDR3 is 14 residues. Findings and caveats of the study: Significant differences in CD8+ Simpson's diversity were not observed between patients and controls.

Sequencing was carried out using sorted CD4+, CD8+, or CD8+CD57+ T cells (not recorded which) from PBMCs. This receptor was taken from a human donor with aplastic anemia. This sequence joins TRBV9 and TRBJ1-1, with D possibly matching TRBD1 (6 bases). CDR3 amino acids: CASSVEGGGTEAFF. For the CDR3, the DNA is TGTGCCAGCAGCGTAGAGGGGGGAGGGACTGAAGCTTTCTTT.